These 7 T cell receptor beta chains came from one sample sequenced in a study of blood T cells in healthy people across ages. Through a sample-barcoded 5' primer and a J-beta primer mix, a second PCR was run for roughly 6 to 12 cycles. TCRdb passed the 5' RACE reads through MiXCR, listing each CDR3 protein once. The sample contains under 1,000,000 distinct CDR3 sequences, 46% of which appear only once. The sequenced sample consisted of blood. The receptors derive from a man older than 75 in good health.

The chain joins TRBV30 to TRBJ2-7; D gene ambiguous. The DNA end favors TRBJ2-5, so the J call may be wrong. CDR3 size: 14 residues. Per germline, CDR1 GTSNPN and CDR2 SVGIG (reference sequence). CDR3 sequence (DNA): TGTGCCTGGAGTTTAGATGGCCCCCAAGAGACCCAGTACTTC. This translates into CAWSLDGPQETQYF.

The chain joins TRBV29-1 to TRBJ2-5, with 8 bases matching TRBD1. The CDR3 length is 17 residues. Trimming took 2 bases from V and 0 from J; bases not matched to a gene: 11. Looked up from germline, CDR1 is SQVTM and CDR2 is ANQGSEA. The CDR3, as DNA: TGCAGCGTTGAATCGACAGGGGAGGAGAAGTACCAAGAGACCCAGTACTTC. Its translation is CSVESTGEEKYQETQYF.

This clonotype was picked up a small number of times. The V gene is TRBV5-6, the J gene TRBJ2-5; either TRBD1 or TRBD2 may supply D (5 bases each). V lost 3 bases, J lost 4 bases, and 16 bases lay in between. From germline, CDR1 is SGHDT and CDR2 YYEEEE. The CDR3 covers 15 residues. In DNA form, the CDR3 reads TGTGCCAGCAGCTATGCCCCCACAGGAGGAGAGACCCAGTACTTC. As protein: CASSYAPTGGETQYF.

CDR3 protein: CASRASGSKVGQFF. The CDR3, as DNA: TGTGCCAGCAGAGCTAGCGGGAGTAAAGTAGGGCAGTTCTTC. The genes are TRBV6-1 and TRBJ2-1, with TRBD2 identical over 10 bases. The V gene end was trimmed by 6 bases and the J gene end by 12 bases; junction bases not matched to a gene: 11. The CDR3 contains 14 residues. CDR1 and CDR2 (germline): MNHNS, SASEGT.

This chain joins TRBV4-3 and TRBJ2-1; no definite D call. V lost 5 bases and J 0 bases, leaving 11 bases between the germline ends. The CDR3 extends over 15 amino acids. The germline V gene has CDR1 LGHNA and CDR2 YSLEER. The CDR3 spells CASSNTGTSYNEQFF. The CDR3, as DNA: TGCGCCAGCAGCAACACCGGTACCTCCTACAATGAGCAGTTCTTC.

This clonotype has only a few counts. The rearrangement uses TRBV7-9 and TRBJ1-6; a weak D match, TRBD1 (6 bases). The V end lost 2 bases, the J end lost 7 bases, and 12 bases lay between the germline ends. The length of the CDR3 is 15 residues. Germline V gene data show CDR1 as SEHNR and CDR2 as FQNEAQ (reference sequence). Here the CDR3 DNA reads TGTGCCAGCAGCTTATTACAGGGAGGGAATTCACCCCTCCACTTT. Protein sequence: CASSLLQGGNSPLHF.

This clonotype has more than one count but fewer than ten. The chain carries TRBV6-5 and TRBJ2-7; 8 bases match TRBD2. The CDR3 spans 14 residues. Germline CDR1 and CDR2: MNHEY and SVGAGI. The V and J ends lost 2 bases and 7 bases, in that order; junction bases with no gene match: 7. This CDR3 reads CASSYQAGVLEQYF. The CDR3 region has the DNA TGTGCCAGCAGTTACCAAGCGGGAGTGTTGGAGCAGTACTTC.